The 6 T cell receptor beta chains given below trace back to one sample, sequenced in a study of blood T cell repertoires in COVID-19. Repertoires were generated with immunoSEQ multiplex PCR, while TCRdb's copy carries only in-frame clones and drops some. Of 300,000 to 350,000 clones detected, roughly 86% appear once; the ten largest clones hold 6% to 8%. Sequences were obtained from peripheral blood. These receptors came from a woman aged 70 to 79 with COVID-19, enrolled during active disease.

V usage is TRBV6-4 and J usage is TRBJ1-3, with TRBD1 identical over 7 bases. Germline CDR1 MRHNA, CDR2 SNTAGT. The CDR3 loop spans 15 amino acids. Trimming took 2 bases from V and 4 from J; bases not matched to a gene: 5. CDR3 region: CASSDQPTGGNTIYF. Written as DNA, the CDR3 is TGTGCCAGCAGTGACCAACCGACAGGGGGAAACACCATATATTTT.

This clone was picked up a small number of times. The chain is built from TRBV2 and TRBJ1-4; TRBD1 matches 7 bases. This CDR3 spans 12 amino acids. Germline V lookup: CDR1 SNHLY, CDR2 FYNNEI. The junction had 7 bases not matched to a gene; V was cut back by 11 bases and J by 7 bases. CDR3 coding DNA: TGTGCCGACAAGGACAGGAGTGAAAAACTGTTTTTT. This encodes CADKDRSEKLFF.

This clone was counted a single time. The chain employs TRBV28 and TRBJ1-6, with 7 bases matching TRBD1. V shed 5 bases, J shed 8 bases, and the junction held 6 bases outside the gene matches. The germline V gene has CDR1 MDHEN and CDR2 SYDVKM. The CDR3 is 14 amino acids. CDR3 in amino acids: CASSPGTDYSPLHF. CDR3 DNA sequence: TGTGCCAGCAGTCCTGGGACAGACTATTCACCCCTCCACTTT.

V usage is TRBV4-2 and J usage is TRBJ1-5, with TRBD1 as a possible D gene (5 bases). The CDR3 covers 17 residues. Trimming stripped 0 bases from V and 1 base from J, with 13 bases between. Germline V gene sequence: CDR1 LGHNA, CDR2 YNFKEQ. CDR3 sequence reads: CASSQDDRGLSNQPQHF. DNA of the CDR3: TGTGCCAGCAGCCAAGATGATAGGGGTCTCAGCAATCAGCCCCAGCATTTT.

The CDR3 sequence: CASSSQGVISYEQYF. For the CDR3, the DNA is TGCGCCAGCAGCTCGCAAGGGGTTATCTCCTACGAGCAGTACTTC. The rearrangement joins TRBV5-1 to TRBJ2-7, with D perhaps matching TRBD1 (5 bases). Germline lookup yields CDR1 SGHRS and CDR2 YFSETQ. V lost 3 bases and J 0 bases, leaving 13 bases between the germline ends. This CDR3 has 15 residues.

Comments on this clone: The sample has other DNA sequences that encode this CDR3 too. V is TRBV6-1 and J is TRBJ1-2; D call uncertain. Germline values: CDR1 MNHNS, CDR2 SASEGT. V was shortened by 0 bases and J by 8 bases, with 10 bases between the two germline ends. This CDR3 is built from 13 residues. This chain's CDR3 is CASSEAGGRGYTF. CDR3 nucleotide sequence: TGTGCCAGCAGTGAAGCGGGCGGGCGGGGCTACACCTTC.